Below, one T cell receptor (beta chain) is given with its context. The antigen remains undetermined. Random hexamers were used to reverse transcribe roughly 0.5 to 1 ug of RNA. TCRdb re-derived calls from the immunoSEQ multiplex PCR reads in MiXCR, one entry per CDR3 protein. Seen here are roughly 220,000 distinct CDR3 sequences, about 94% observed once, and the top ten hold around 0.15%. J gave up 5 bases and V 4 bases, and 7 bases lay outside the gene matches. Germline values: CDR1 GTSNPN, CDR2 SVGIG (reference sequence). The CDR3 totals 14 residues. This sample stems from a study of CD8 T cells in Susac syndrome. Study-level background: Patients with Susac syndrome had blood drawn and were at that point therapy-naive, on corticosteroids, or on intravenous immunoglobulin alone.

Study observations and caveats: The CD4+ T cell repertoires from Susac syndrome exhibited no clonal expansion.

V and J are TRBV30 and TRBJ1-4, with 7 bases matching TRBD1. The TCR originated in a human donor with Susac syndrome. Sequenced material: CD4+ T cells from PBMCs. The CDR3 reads CAWTDGTENEKLFF. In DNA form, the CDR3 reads TGTGCCTGGACGGACGGGACAGAGAATGAAAAACTGTTTTTT.